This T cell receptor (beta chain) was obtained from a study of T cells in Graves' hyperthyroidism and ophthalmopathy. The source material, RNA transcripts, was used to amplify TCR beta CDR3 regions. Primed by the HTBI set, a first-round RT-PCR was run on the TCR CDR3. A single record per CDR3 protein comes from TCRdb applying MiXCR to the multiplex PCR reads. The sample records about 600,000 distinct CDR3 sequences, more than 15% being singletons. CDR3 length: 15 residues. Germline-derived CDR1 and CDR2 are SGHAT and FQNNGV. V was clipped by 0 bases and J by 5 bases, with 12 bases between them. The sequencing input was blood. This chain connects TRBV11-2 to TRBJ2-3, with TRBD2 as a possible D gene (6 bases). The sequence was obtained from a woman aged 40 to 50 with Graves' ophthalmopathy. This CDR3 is CASSLDRLVGDTQYF. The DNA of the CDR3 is TGTGCCAGCAGCTTAGATCGACTAGTTGGAGATACGCAGTATTTT. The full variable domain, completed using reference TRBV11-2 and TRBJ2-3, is EAGVAQSPRYKIIEKRQSVAFWCNPISGHATLYWYQQILGQGPKLLIQFQNNGVVDDSQLPKDRFSAERLKGVDSTLKIQPAKLEDSAVYLCASSLDRLVGDTQYFGPGTRLTVL.